The 18 T cell receptor beta chains below all came from one sample that was sequenced in a study of blood T cell repertoires in COVID-19. Assay: immunoSEQ multiplex PCR; the TCRdb copy retains only in-frame clones and omits some. Seen here are just over 40,000 clones, approximately 83% observed once, and the top ten hold roughly 2.5%. The sequenced sample consisted of peripheral blood. These TCRs come from a woman aged 60 to 75 with acute or convalescent COVID-19.

V gene TRBV3-1 (or the pseudogene TRBV3-2) combines with J gene TRBJ2-5; D uncertain. The CDR3 has 15 residues. The germline V gene has CDR1 LGHDT and CDR2 YNNKEL (reference sequence). Trimming pared 0 bases from V and 0 bases from J, leaving 8 bases between. The DNA for the CDR3 is TGTGCCAGCAGCCAAGATAGAATTTACCAAGAGACCCAGTACTTC. Protein: CASSQDRIYQETQYF.

The V gene is TRBV4-2, the J gene TRBJ2-2; 16 bases map to TRBD2. CDR3 length equals 19 residues. Trimming cost V 5 bases and J 5 bases; bases outside gene matches: 11. Germline V CDR1 and CDR2: LGHNA, YNFKEQ. The CDR3 DNA reads TGTGCCAGCAGCAAATCTCCGGGACTAGCGGGGGGGTCGACCGGGGAGCTGTTTTTT. Residues: CASSKSPGLAGGSTGELFF.

V gene TRBV7-9 combines with J gene TRBJ1-1, with D unresolved. Germline V gene sequence: CDR1 SEHNR, CDR2 FQNEAQ (reference sequence). Trimming shortened V by 3 bases and J by 5 bases, and 10 bases separated the two germline ends. The CDR3 totals 13 residues. CDR3 region: CASSFSRETEAFF. For the CDR3, the DNA is TGTGCCAGCAGCTTTAGTCGGGAAACTGAAGCTTTCTTT.

The chain joins TRBV2 to TRBJ2-1; 13 positions agree with TRBD2. With 5 bases clipped from V and 8 bases from J, the junction kept 3 bases outside the gene matches. CDR3 size: 14 residues. Germline loops: CDR1 SNHLY, CDR2 FYNNEI. CDR3 sequence (DNA): TGTGCCAGCAGTACCGGACTAGCGGGAGATGAGCAGTTCTTC. Translated, it gives CASSTGLAGDEQFF.

This clone has just one count. The V call is TRBV5-1, the J call TRBJ1-1, with TRBD1 as a possible D gene (5 bases). V lost 1 base and J lost 1, with 14 bases in between. Germline assignment: CDR1 SGHRS and CDR2 YFSETQ. This CDR3 contains 16 residues. This CDR3 is CASSLWGDIRNTEAFF. CDR3 sequence (DNA): TGCGCCAGCAGCTTGTGGGGGGATATACGGAACACTGAAGCTTTCTTT.

V usage is TRBV5-1 and J usage is TRBJ2-5; maybe TRBD1 (5 bases). V lost 5 bases and J lost 1, with 12 bases in between. Germline V gene sequence: CDR1 SGHRS, CDR2 YFSETQ. This CDR3 region has 14 residues. The CDR3 DNA reads as TGCGCCAGCAGATTTACAGGAATCCAAGAGACCCAGTACTTC. Amino acid sequence: CASRFTGIQETQYF.

The CDR3 region is CASGTSSYNEQFF. The CDR3 coding sequence is TGTGCCAGCGGGACTAGCTCCTACAATGAGCAGTTCTTC. The chain is built from TRBV12-3 or TRBV12-4 and TRBJ2-1; 8 positions agree with TRBD2. The CDR3 totals 13 residues. Trimming removed 8 bases from V and 0 bases from J; junction bases left unmatched: 0.

The chain employs TRBV7-2 and TRBJ1-5, with D perhaps TRBD1 (6 bases). The length of the CDR3 is 14 residues. The germline V and J ends were trimmed by 5 bases and 5 bases, with 13 bases remaining between them. Germline V gives CDR1 SGHTA, CDR2 FQGNSA. The CDR3 sequence is CASSQGTTYQPQHF. The CDR3 nucleotides are TGTGCCAGCAGCCAAGGGACAACTTATCAGCCCCAGCATTTT.

This chain links TRBV11-2 with TRBJ1-1, with 7 bases aligning to TRBD1. The germline gives CDR1 SGHAT, CDR2 FQNNGV. Trimming took 4 bases from V and 5 from J; bases not matched to a gene: 1. The CDR3 consists of 12 residues. As DNA, the CDR3 is TGTGCCAGCAGCTCAGGGGGGACTGAAGCTTTCTTT. Translating gives CASSSGGTEAFF.

This clone was observed a handful of times. V gene TRBV12-3 or TRBV12-4 combines with J gene TRBJ2-7; 11 bases map to TRBD2. The CDR3 has 13 amino acids. V lost 2 bases to trimming and J lost 7 bases; unmatched junction nucleotides: 1. The CDR3 nucleotides are TGTGCCAGCAGTTTAACTAGCGGGGGAGAGCAGTACTTC. Protein product: CASSLTSGGEQYF.

This chain uses TRBV5-1 with TRBJ1-4; D is undetermined. Germline values: CDR1 SGHRS, CDR2 YFSETQ. Trimming shortened V by 6 bases and J by 3 bases, and 15 bases separated the two germline ends. This CDR3 is built from 15 residues. CDR3 loop: CASTQADGPNEKLFF. The CDR3 DNA sequence: TGCGCCAGCACCCAAGCGGACGGACCTAATGAAAAACTGTTTTTT.

The CDR3 is CASSSGTGSYEQFF. In nucleotides, the CDR3 is TGTGCCAGCAGTTCCGGGACAGGATCGTATGAGCAGTTCTTC. The chain carries TRBV3-1 (or the pseudogene TRBV3-2) and TRBJ2-1; TRBD1 matches at 8 bases. The CDR3 covers 14 residues. Trimming at V came to 6 bases and at J to 8 bases, leaving 9 bases not matched to a gene. The germline gives CDR1 LGHDT, CDR2 YNNKEL (reference sequence).

The rearrangement uses TRBV10-2 and TRBJ1-2, with 7 bases matching TRBD1. The germline V gene encodes CDR1 WSHSY and CDR2 SAAADI. With 4 bases clipped from V and 4 bases from J, the junction kept 6 bases outside the gene matches. The CDR3 length is 14 residues. The DNA for the CDR3 is TGCGCCAGCAGTGCTACCGGGACAGCCTATGGCTACACCTTC. Amino acid sequence: CASSATGTAYGYTF.

The CDR3 sequence is CASSLRGGEQFF. The CDR3 nucleotides read TGTGCCAGCAGCCTAAGAGGGGGTGAGCAGTTCTTC. The chain joins TRBV7-8 to TRBJ2-1, with D possibly TRBD1 on 6 matching bases. The CDR3 spans 12 residues. V lost 5 bases and J 9 bases, leaving 11 bases between the germline ends. The germline V gene has CDR1 SGHVS and CDR2 FQNEAQ.

The rearrangement links TRBV19 to TRBJ2-3; weak D call: TRBD2 (6 bases). Trimming removed 5 bases at V and 6 bases at J, with 18 bases between. This CDR3 contains 15 residues. From germline, CDR1 is LNHDA and CDR2 SQIVND (reference sequence). The CDR3 sequence: CASSPWDGRGDTQYF. The CDR3 bases are TGTGCCAGTAGTCCCTGGGACGGCCGGGGGGATACGCAGTATTTT.

This clone was recorded a few times. This rearrangement joins TRBV29-1 to TRBJ1-1, with D unclear. The CDR3 totals 13 residues. Germline V gene lookup returns CDR1 SQVTM and CDR2 ANQGSEA. V lost 6 bases, J lost 3 bases, and 14 bases lay in between. CDR3 coding DNA: TGCAGCGTCCGCCAAATGGGAGACACTGAAGCTTTCTTT. Translated, it gives CSVRQMGDTEAFF.

V is TRBV4-1 and J is TRBJ2-3, with 10 bases aligning to TRBD2. Germline V gene data show CDR1 as MGHRA and CDR2 as YSYEKL. The CDR3 is 16 residues long. Trimming cost V 0 bases and J 6 bases; bases outside gene matches: 6. The CDR3: CASSQELAGSLDTQYF. In nucleotides, the CDR3 is TGCGCCAGCAGCCAAGAACTAGCGGGAAGTTTGGATACGCAGTATTTT.

This chain joins TRBV7-8 and TRBJ2-4, with 9 positions matching TRBD1. Germline CDR1 is SGHVS and CDR2 is FQNEAQ. The V segment lost 5 bases and the J segment 3 bases; nucleotides outside the gene matches: 5. There are 15 residues in the CDR3. This CDR3 is CASSVQTGGKNIQYF. The CDR3 DNA follows: TGTGCCAGCAGCGTCCAGACAGGGGGCAAAAACATTCAGTACTTC.